Shown below are 19 T cell receptor beta chains from a single sample sequenced in a study of blood T cell repertoires in COVID-19. Measured with immunoSEQ multiplex PCR; TCRdb has only the in-frame clones, and not every one. Of more than 200,000 clones in the sample, 83% are singletons; the top ten hold under 3%. The specimen was peripheral blood. The origin of the receptors is a woman between 40 and 50 years old with active or convalescent COVID-19.

This chain links TRBV21-1 with TRBJ2-5; the table's D gene call, TRBD1, was not cross checked with the DNA. TRBV21-1 is a pseudogene locus. CDR3 length: 15 amino acids. CDR3 in amino acids: CASSKGNDSQETQYF. Written as DNA, the CDR3 is TGTGCCAGCAGCAAAGGCAACGACAGCCAAGAGACCCAGTACTTC.

This clone was found a few times. The rearrangement joins TRBV7-2 to TRBJ1-3; a possible D gene is TRBD1 (5 bases). V was shortened by 1 base and J by 0 bases, with 7 bases between the two germline ends. The CDR3 spans 15 residues. Per the germline V gene, CDR1 is SGHTA and CDR2 is FQGNSA. The CDR3 coding sequence is TGTGCCAGCAGCTTAGAAAGGGGCTCTGGAAACACCATATATTTT. Translating gives CASSLERGSGNTIYF.

The CDR3 coding sequence is TGTGCCAGCAGTGCTAGGGGGGGGGCCGACGAAAAACTGTTTTTT. This codes for CASSARGGADEKLFF. The V gene is TRBV25-1, the J gene TRBJ1-4; D perhaps matches TRBD1 (6 bases). Germline V CDR1 and CDR2: MGHDK, SYGVNS. The CDR3 extends over 15 amino acids. Trimming left V 4 bases short and J 8 bases short, with 17 bases between.

The chain has TRBV6-5 and TRBJ1-3; D gene ambiguous. Germline CDR1 MNHEY, CDR2 SVGAGI. This CDR3 comprises 15 residues. Trimming stripped 8 bases from V and 1 base from J, with 15 bases between. Written as DNA, the CDR3 is TGTGCCAGCGCACGGGGATATACTTCTGGAAACACCATATATTTT. Its protein is CASARGYTSGNTIYF.

The table lists this clone with a few counts. The chain combines TRBV7-2 with TRBJ2-7, with 7 bases identical to TRBD1. The V gene's germline CDR1 is SGHTA and CDR2 FQGNSA. V lost 8 bases and J lost 2; bases outside the gene matches: 18. The CDR3 is 17 residues long. For the CDR3, the DNA is TGTGCCAGCCCGCCCCCAGGGGGTCTATCGCAAGCCTACGAGCAGTACTTC. It is translated as CASPPPGGLSQAYEQYF. Supplemented by reference TRBV7-2 and TRBJ2-7, the full variable domain reads GAGVSQSPSNKVTEKGKDVELRCDPISGHTALYWYRQSLGQGLEFLIYFQGNSAPDKSGLPSDRFSAERTGGSVSTLTIQRTQQEDSAVYLCASPPPGGLSQAYEQYFGPGTRLTVT.

V is TRBV5-6 and J is TRBJ2-1, with no clear D. The length of the CDR3 is 11 residues. With 4 bases removed from V and 5 bases from J, the gap between germline ends came to 4 bases. Germline assignment: CDR1 SGHDT and CDR2 YYEEEE. The CDR3 region has the DNA TGTGCCAGCAGCCTTCACAATGAGCAGTTCTTC. Translated, it gives CASSLHNEQFF.

The chain is built from TRBV3-1 (or the pseudogene TRBV3-2) and TRBJ1-1; tentatively, D is TRBD1 (5 bases). Germline assignment: CDR1 LGHDT and CDR2 YNNKEL (reference sequence). The CDR3 has 13 amino acids. V dropped 4 bases and J dropped 5 bases, with 11 bases sitting between them. The CDR3 bases are TGTGCCAGCAGCCTCATAAGGGGTACTGAAGCTTTCTTT. It is translated as CASSLIRGTEAFF.

The gene calls are TRBV29-1 and TRBJ2-1, with a tentative D call TRBD2 (6 bases). Trimming took off 5 bases at V and 9 bases at J, with 14 bases between the two ends. The CDR3 length is 12 residues. The germline V gene has CDR1 SQVTM and CDR2 ANQGSEA. The CDR3 protein is CSVQTSSGEQFF. CDR3 nucleotides: TGCAGCGTTCAGACTAGTTCGGGTGAGCAGTTCTTC.

The chain joins TRBV3-1 (or the pseudogene TRBV3-2) to TRBJ1-2; TRBD1 aligns across 8 bases. The CDR3 runs to 14 residues. J was trimmed by 5 bases and V by 1 base; bases with no gene match: 3. The V gene's germline CDR1 is LGHDT and CDR2 YNNKEL (reference sequence). DNA for the CDR3: TGTGCCAGCAGCCAAGGGACAGGGATTTATGGCTACACCTTC. It codes for CASSQGTGIYGYTF.

The genes are TRBV4-1 and TRBJ1-5, with D perhaps matching TRBD1 (5 bases). This CDR3 is 13 amino acids long. Per germline, CDR1 MGHRA and CDR2 YSYEKL. Deletions cut 4 bases from V and 7 bases from J, with 11 bases between. This chain's CDR3 is CASSPQGQQPQHF. The CDR3 DNA reads TGCGCCAGCAGCCCGCAGGGCCAACAGCCCCAGCATTTT.

The chain is built from TRBV30 and TRBJ2-3; weak D call: TRBD2 (5 bases). Germline V gene data show CDR1 as GTSNPN and CDR2 as SVGIG (reference sequence). The CDR3 is 16 amino acids. V lost 1 base to trimming and J lost 0 bases, with 14 bases between them. The CDR3 coding sequence is TGTGCCTGGAGTGCGATACTAGAAAGCAGCACAGATACGCAGTATTTT. Translation: CAWSAILESSTDTQYF.

The table lists this clone with a few counts. The CDR3 DNA follows: TGTGCCAGCAGCCCCCGAAGACAGCAATCCTACACCTTC. This encodes CASSPRRQQSYTF. The chain employs TRBV7-2 and TRBJ1-2; perhaps TRBD1 as D (5 bases). Germline V gives CDR1 SGHTA, CDR2 FQGNSA. The V end lost 5 bases, the J end lost 10 bases, and 17 bases lay between the germline ends. This CDR3 region has 13 residues.

This sequence joins TRBV11-3 and TRBJ2-7; no firm D call. This CDR3 spans 16 amino acids. V lost 3 bases and J lost 2, with 17 bases in between. CDR1 is SGHNT, CDR2 YENEEA, per germline. The CDR3 region has the DNA TGTGCCAGCAGCTTCTTTGACACATCTTCTCCCTACGAGCAGTACTTC. It is translated as CASSFFDTSSPYEQYF.

This clone was detected only once. The rearrangement joins TRBV20-1 to TRBJ1-2; D uncertain. The V gene lost 6 bases and the J gene lost 5 bases, with 7 bases spanning the gap. From germline, CDR1 is DFQATT and CDR2 SNEGSKA (reference sequence). The CDR3 consists of 10 residues. CDR3 nucleotide sequence: TGCAGTGCCCCCAATTATGGCTACACCTTC. Protein product: CSAPNYGYTF.

This clone was counted only a few times. The chain has TRBV6-6 and TRBJ1-2; D unresolved. The germline gives CDR1 MNHNY, CDR2 SVGAGI (reference sequence). V lost 0 bases, J lost 2 bases, and 7 bases lay in between. CDR3 size: 14 residues. CDR3 loop: CASSYSPVNYGYTF. The CDR3 region has the DNA TGTGCCAGCAGTTACTCACCGGTGAACTATGGCTACACCTTC.

The V call is TRBV24-1, the J call TRBJ2-1, with 12 bases matching TRBD2. The J segment lost 5 bases and the V segment lost 5 bases, leaving 6 bases of the junction unmatched. Germline CDR1 is KGHDR and CDR2 is SFDVKD. CDR3 length: 16 residues. CDR3 sequence reads: CATSAEGLAGNNEQFF. CDR3 bases: TGTGCCACCAGTGCCGAGGGACTAGCGGGTAACAATGAGCAGTTCTTC.

The V and J genes are TRBV7-6 and TRBJ2-2; 10 bases line up with TRBD1. The V gene end was trimmed by 4 bases and the J gene end by 3 bases; junction bases not matched to a gene: 5. This CDR3 contains 16 residues. Looked up from germline, CDR1 is SGHVS and CDR2 is FNYEAQ. The CDR3 DNA reads TGTGCCAGCAGCTATGGACAGGGGGGGGACACCGGGGAGCTGTTTTTT. Translating it yields CASSYGQGGDTGELFF.

The chain joins TRBV27 to TRBJ1-4, with 7 bases aligning to TRBD1. The V and J ends lost 5 bases and 7 bases, in that order; junction bases with no gene match: 13. The CDR3 is made up of 16 amino acids. Germline V gene sequence: CDR1 MNHEY, CDR2 SMNVEV (reference sequence). CDR3 in amino acids: CASSPLTGLLGEKLFF. CDR3 sequence (DNA): TGTGCCAGCAGTCCCTTGACAGGGTTGTTGGGTGAAAAACTGTTTTTT.

The chain combines TRBV5-1 with TRBJ1-3; D may be TRBD1 (5 bases). CDR3 size: 15 residues. Germline V gene lookup returns CDR1 SGHRS and CDR2 YFSETQ. V was clipped by 1 base and J by 1 base, with 9 bases between them. The CDR3 protein is CASSLRQGSGNTIYF. The CDR3 nucleotides read TGCGCCAGCAGCTTGCGCCAGGGTTCTGGAAACACCATATATTTT. Variable domain in full (rest from reference TRBV5-1 and TRBJ1-3): KAGVTQTPRYLIKTRGQQVTLSCSPISGHRSVSWYQQTPGQGLQFLFEYFSETQRNKGNFPGRFSGRQFSNSRSEMNVSTLELGDSALYLCASSLRQGSGNTIYFGEGSWLTVV.